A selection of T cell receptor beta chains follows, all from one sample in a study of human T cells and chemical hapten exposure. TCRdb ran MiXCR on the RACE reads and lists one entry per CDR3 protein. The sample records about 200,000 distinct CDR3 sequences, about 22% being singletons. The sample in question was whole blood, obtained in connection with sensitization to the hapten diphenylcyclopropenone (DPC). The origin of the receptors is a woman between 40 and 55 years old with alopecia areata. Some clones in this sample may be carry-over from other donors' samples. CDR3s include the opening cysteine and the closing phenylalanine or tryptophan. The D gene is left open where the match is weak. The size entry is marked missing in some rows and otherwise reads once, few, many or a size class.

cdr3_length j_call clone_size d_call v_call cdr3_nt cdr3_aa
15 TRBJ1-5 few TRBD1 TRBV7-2 TGTGCCAGCAGCTTAGTCACAGGGGCCGATCAGCCCCAGCATTTT CASSLVTGADQPQHF
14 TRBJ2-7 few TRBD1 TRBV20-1 TGCAGTGCTAGAGTCCCCAGGACAGGGGCCGAGCAGTACTTC CSARVPRTGAEQYF
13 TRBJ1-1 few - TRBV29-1 TGCAGCGTTGCCCGATTAGAGGGTCCTGAAGCTTTCTTT CSVARLEGPEAFF
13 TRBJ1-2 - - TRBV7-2 TGTGCCAGCAGAAACAGGATTAACTATGGCTACACCTTC CASRNRINYGYTF
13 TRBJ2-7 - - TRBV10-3 TGTGCCATCAGTAGGGGGGGGGGCTACGAGCAGTACTTC CAISRGGGYEQYF
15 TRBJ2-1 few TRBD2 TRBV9 TGTGCCAGCAGCGTTAGACTAGCGGGTTACAATGAGCAGTTCTTC CASSVRLAGYNEQFF
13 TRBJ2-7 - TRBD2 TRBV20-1 TGCAGTGCTTCTCAGCGGGAGGGCTACGAGCAGTACTTC CSASQREGYEQYF
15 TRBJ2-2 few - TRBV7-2 TGTGCCAGCAGCTTAGGTCAAATACGCCACCGGGAGCTGTTTTTT CASSLGQIRHRELFF
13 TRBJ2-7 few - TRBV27 TGTGCCACCAAACGGGGAGGATCCTACGAGCAGTACTTC CATKRGGSYEQYF
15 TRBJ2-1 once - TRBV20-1 TGCAGTGCTAGAGGTCGGCGTGCAGGGGATAATGAGCAGTTCTTC CSARGRRAGDNEQFF
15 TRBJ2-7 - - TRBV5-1 TGCGCCAGCAGCCCGGAAGGGGCAGGACCCTACGAGCAGTACTTC CASSPEGAGPYEQYF
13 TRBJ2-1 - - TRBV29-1 TGCAGCGGGTACCCAGGGCTGGACAATGAGCAGTTCTTC CSGYPGLDNEQFF
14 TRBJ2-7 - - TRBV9 TGTGCCAGCAGCGTAGGGGGCAACTCCTACGAGCAGTACTTC CASSVGGNSYEQYF
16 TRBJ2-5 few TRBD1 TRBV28 TGTGCCAGCAGATTGGGCGACAGGGTTGCCCCCGGGACCCAGTACTTC CASRLGDRVAPGTQYF
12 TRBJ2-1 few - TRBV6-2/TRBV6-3 TGTGCCAGCAGTTACCCATCCAATGAGCAGTTCTTC CASSYPSNEQFF
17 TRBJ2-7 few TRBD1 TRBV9 TGTGCCAGCAGCGTAGACAGTTATATGGGACAGCACTACGAGCAGTACTTC CASSVDSYMGQHYEQYF
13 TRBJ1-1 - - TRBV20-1 TGCAGTGCTAGAGTCGGGGGAAACACTGAAGCTTTCTTT CSARVGGNTEAFF
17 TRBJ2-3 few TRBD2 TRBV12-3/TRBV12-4 TGTGCCAGCAGTTCCACTCCGACTAGCCAGGTGACAGATACGCAGTATTTT CASSSTPTSQVTDTQYF
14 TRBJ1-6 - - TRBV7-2 TGTGCCAGCAGCCTGGCCCTCTATAATTCACCCCTCCACTTT CASSLALYNSPLHF
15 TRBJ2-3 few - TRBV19 TGTGCCAGTACCGATAGGGTGGGGCAGGGAGATACGCAGTATTTT CASTDRVGQGDTQYF
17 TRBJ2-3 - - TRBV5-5 TGTGCCAGCAGCTTGGCCTTTCTTTTTACCACGGGGGATACGCAGTATTTT CASSLAFLFTTGDTQYF
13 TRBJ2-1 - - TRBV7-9 TGTGCCAGCAGCTTATCGGGAGCCAATGAGCAGTTCTTC CASSLSGANEQFF